This T cell receptor beta chain emerged from a study of blood T cell repertoires in COVID-19. For the study at large: T cells, B-cell-depleted T cells, or PBMCs supplied cDNA or gDNA.

Adults between about 18 and 95 years of age took part from 24 US areas. Grouping used clinical history reported by participants in a survey and questionnaire. The CDR3 is 13 residues long. CDR1 is MNHGY, CDR2 SAAAGT, per germline. Trimming cost V 10 bases and J 10 bases; bases outside gene matches: 6. Study processing details: The assay estimated nucleated cells by amplifying reference gene primers. Here immunoSEQ multiplex PCR was the method, and the copy in TCRdb shows in-frame clones only, minus some. V, J and clone size reflect that table, while D and trimming were determined from the DNA. The sample records 150,000 to 200,000 clones, roughly 82% being singletons.

The genes are TRBV6-8 and TRBJ1-6; the match to TRBD1 covers 11 bases. The receptor comes from a woman aged 55-75 years with acute COVID-19. Sequencing was performed on PBMCs or T cells enriched from blood (not recorded which). The CDR3 region has the DNA TGTGCCATAAGGGACAGGGGGAGATCACCCCTCCACTTT. Amino acids: CAIRDRGRSPLHF.